This T cell receptor beta chain was captured by sequencing in a study of OX40 agonist ivuxolimab in advanced cancers. Trimming shortened V by 2 bases and J by 5 bases, and 10 bases separated the two germline ends. The CDR3 is made up of 14 amino acids. Germline V gene lookup returns CDR1 KGHSH and CDR2 LQKENI. The data were produced by immunoSEQ multiplex PCR, yet TCRdb's version contains in-frame clones alone and is incomplete. This sample carries approximately 74,000 clones, over 75% of them seen once, and the ten largest clones take about 5.1%. This TCR was sampled from an adult with an advanced solid tumor such as melanoma, head and neck, liver or kidney cancer. This sample comprised CD4+ or CD8+ T cells sorted from blood, obtained in a trial of the OX40 agonist ivuxolimab. This chain uses TRBV18 with TRBJ2-4; D is possibly TRBD1 or TRBD2 (5 bases each). The CDR3 spells CASSPRGPQNIQYF. DNA for the CDR3: TGTGCCAGCTCACCAAGGGGACCGCAAAACATTCAGTACTTC.